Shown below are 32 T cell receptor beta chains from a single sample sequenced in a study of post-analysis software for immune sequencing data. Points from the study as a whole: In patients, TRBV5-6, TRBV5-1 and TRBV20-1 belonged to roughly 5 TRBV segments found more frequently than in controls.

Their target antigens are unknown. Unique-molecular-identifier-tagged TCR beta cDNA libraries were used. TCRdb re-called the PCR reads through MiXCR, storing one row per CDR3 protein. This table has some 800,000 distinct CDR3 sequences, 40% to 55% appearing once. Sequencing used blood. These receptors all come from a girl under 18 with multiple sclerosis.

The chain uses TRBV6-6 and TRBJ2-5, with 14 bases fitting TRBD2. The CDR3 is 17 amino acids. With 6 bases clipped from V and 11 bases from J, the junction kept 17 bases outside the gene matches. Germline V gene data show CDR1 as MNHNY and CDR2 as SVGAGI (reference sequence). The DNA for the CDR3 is TGTGCCAGCAGCCCTGGGACTAGCGGGAGAAAGAGTAGGGAGCAGTACTTC. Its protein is CASSPGTSGRKSREQYF.

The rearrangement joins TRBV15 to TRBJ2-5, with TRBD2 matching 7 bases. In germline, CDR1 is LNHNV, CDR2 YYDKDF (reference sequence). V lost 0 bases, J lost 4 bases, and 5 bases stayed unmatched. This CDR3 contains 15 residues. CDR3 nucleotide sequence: TGTGCCACCAGCAGAGATAGCATAGCGGGAGAGACCCAGTACTTC. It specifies CATSRDSIAGETQYF.

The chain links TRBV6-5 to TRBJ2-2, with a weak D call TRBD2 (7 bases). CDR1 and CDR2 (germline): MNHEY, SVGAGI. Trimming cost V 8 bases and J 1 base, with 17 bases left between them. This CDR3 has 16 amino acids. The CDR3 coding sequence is TGTGCCAGCTCCCCCGTCGGGGGGCAGAACACCGGGGAGCTGTTTTTT. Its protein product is CASSPVGGQNTGELFF.

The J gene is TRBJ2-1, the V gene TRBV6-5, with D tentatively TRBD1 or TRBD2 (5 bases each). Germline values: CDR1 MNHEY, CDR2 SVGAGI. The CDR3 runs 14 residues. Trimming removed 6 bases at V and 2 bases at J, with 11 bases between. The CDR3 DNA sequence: TGTGCCAGCAGCCGGAAGGGACCCTACAATGAGCAGTTCTTC. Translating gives CASSRKGPYNEQFF.

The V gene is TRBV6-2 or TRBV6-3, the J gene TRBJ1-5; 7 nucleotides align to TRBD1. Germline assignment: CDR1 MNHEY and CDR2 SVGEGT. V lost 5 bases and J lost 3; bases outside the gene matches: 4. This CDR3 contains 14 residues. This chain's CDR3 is CASSDTGANQPQHF. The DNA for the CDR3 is TGTGCCAGCAGTGACACAGGGGCCAATCAGCCCCAGCATTTT.

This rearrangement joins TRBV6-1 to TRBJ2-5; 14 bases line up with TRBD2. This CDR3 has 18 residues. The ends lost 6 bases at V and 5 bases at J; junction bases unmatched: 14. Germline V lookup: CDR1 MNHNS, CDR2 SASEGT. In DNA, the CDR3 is TGTGCCAGCAGCGAAAGACTAGCGGGAGGGCCTATAAGGGAGACCCAGTACTTC. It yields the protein CASSERLAGGPIRETQYF.

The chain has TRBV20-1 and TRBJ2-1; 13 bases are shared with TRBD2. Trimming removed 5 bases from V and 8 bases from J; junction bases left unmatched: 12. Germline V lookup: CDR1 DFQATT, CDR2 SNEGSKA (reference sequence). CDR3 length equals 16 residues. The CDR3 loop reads CSARAPGLAGFDEQFF. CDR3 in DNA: TGCAGTGCTCGCGCTCCGGGACTAGCGGGATTTGATGAGCAGTTCTTC.

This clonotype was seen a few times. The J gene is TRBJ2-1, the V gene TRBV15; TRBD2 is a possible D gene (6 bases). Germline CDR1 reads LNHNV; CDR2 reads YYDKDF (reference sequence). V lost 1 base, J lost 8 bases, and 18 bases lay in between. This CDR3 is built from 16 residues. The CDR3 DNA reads TGTGCCACCAGCAGAGTTGGGCGGGACCCACCGGATGAGCAGTTCTTC. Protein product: CATSRVGRDPPDEQFF.

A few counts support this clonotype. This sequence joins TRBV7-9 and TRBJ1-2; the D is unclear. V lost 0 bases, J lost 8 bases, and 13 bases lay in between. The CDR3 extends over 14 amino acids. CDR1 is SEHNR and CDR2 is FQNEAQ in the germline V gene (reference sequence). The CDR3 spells CASSLADRADGYTF. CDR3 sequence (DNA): TGTGCCAGCAGCTTAGCCGACCGGGCTGACGGCTACACCTTC.

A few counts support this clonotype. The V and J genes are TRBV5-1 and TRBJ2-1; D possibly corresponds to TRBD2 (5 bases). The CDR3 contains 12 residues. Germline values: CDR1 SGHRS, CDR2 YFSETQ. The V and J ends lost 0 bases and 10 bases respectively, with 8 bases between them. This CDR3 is CASSLGLAEQFF. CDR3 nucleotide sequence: TGCGCCAGCAGCTTGGGTCTAGCCGAGCAGTTCTTC.

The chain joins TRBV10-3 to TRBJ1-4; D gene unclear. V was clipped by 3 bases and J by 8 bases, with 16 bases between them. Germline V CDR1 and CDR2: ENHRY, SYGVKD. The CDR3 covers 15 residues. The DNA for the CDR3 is TGTGCCATCAGTGAAGGAGGCTCCCTCGGAGAAAAACTGTTTTTT. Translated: CAISEGGSLGEKLFF.

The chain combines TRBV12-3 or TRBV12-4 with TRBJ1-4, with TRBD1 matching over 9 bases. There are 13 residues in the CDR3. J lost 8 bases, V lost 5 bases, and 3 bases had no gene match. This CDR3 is CASSPGQGEKLFF. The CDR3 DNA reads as TGTGCCAGCAGTCCAGGACAGGGGGAAAAACTGTTTTTT.

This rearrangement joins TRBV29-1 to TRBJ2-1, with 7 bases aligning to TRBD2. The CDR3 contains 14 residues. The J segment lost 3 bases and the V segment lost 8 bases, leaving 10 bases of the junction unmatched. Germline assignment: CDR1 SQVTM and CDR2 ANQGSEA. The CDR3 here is CSSSGTTIYNEQFF. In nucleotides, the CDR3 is TGCAGCTCCAGCGGGACTACCATCTACAATGAGCAGTTCTTC.

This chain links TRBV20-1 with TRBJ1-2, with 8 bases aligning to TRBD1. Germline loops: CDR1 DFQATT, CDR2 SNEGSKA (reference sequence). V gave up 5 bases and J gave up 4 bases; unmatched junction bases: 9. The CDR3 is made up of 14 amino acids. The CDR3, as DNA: TGCAGTGCTGGCGACCGGGACAGGATCTATGGCTACACCTTC. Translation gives CSAGDRDRIYGYTF.

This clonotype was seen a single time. CDR3 sequence reads: CAISDTTGIGNQPQHF. CDR3 in DNA: TGTGCCATCAGTGACACCACAGGGATTGGGAATCAGCCCCAGCATTTT. This sequence joins TRBV10-3 and TRBJ1-5; possible D gene TRBD1, 6 bases. The CDR3 has 16 residues. Trimming stripped 3 bases from V and 4 bases from J, with 16 bases between. Germline V lookup: CDR1 ENHRY, CDR2 SYGVKD.

This CDR3 is CASRHREDEQYF. The CDR3 bases are TGTGCCAGTCGACACAGGGAGGACGAGCAGTACTTC. The chain couples TRBV12-3 or TRBV12-4 to TRBJ2-7; D may be TRBD1 or TRBD2 (6 bases each). The CDR3 has 12 residues. Trimming removed 9 bases at V and 5 bases at J, with 14 bases between.

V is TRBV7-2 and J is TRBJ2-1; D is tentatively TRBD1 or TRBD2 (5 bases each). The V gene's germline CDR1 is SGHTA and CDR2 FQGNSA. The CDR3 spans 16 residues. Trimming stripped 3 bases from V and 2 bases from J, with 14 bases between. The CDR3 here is CASSLEGTVAYNEQFF. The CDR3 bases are TGTGCCAGCAGCTTGGAAGGGACGGTAGCCTACAATGAGCAGTTCTTC.

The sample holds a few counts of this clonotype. The CDR3 DNA follows: TGCAGTGCTAGAGCTTTCTCCGGGAATAAAGCAGATACGCAGTATTTT. Protein sequence: CSARAFSGNKADTQYF. This sequence joins TRBV20-1 and TRBJ2-3, with D tentatively TRBD2 (5 bases). V dropped 1 base and J dropped 4 bases, with 18 bases sitting between them. Germline loops: CDR1 DFQATT, CDR2 SNEGSKA (reference sequence). The CDR3 covers 16 residues.

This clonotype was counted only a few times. The CDR3 is CASSLDVAYEQYF. DNA of the CDR3: TGTGCCAGCAGCTTAGATGTCGCCTACGAGCAGTACTTC. This chain uses TRBV7-6 with TRBJ2-7; D not certain. V gave up 1 base and J gave up 2 bases, with 6 bases separating them. The germline V gene encodes CDR1 SGHVS and CDR2 FNYEAQ. The CDR3 contains 13 residues. The whole variable domain, filled in from reference TRBV7-6 and TRBJ2-7, reads GAGVSQSPRYKVTKRGQDVALRCDPISGHVSLYWYRQALGQGPEFLTYFNYEAQQDKSGLPNDRFSAERPEGSISTLTIQRTEQRDSAMYRCASSLDVAYEQYFGPGTRLTVT.

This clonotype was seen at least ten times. CDR3 sequence: CSASLASGETQYF. The CDR3 bases are TGCAGTGCTAGCCTAGCGAGTGGAGAGACCCAGTACTTC. The rearrangement links TRBV20-1 to TRBJ2-5; tentative D call: TRBD2 (6 bases). Trimming stripped 3 bases from V and 4 bases from J, with 12 bases between. The CDR3 is 13 amino acids. From germline, CDR1 is DFQATT and CDR2 SNEGSKA (reference sequence).

The DNA for the CDR3 is TGTGCCAGCAGCTTAGTTGAGGGAACGGTCACTAATGAAAAACTGTTTTTT. Protein sequence: CASSLVEGTVTNEKLFF. The rearrangement joins TRBV11-2 to TRBJ1-4; D uncertain. The germline V gene has CDR1 SGHAT and CDR2 FQNNGV. V was trimmed by 1 base and J by 2 bases, leaving 14 bases between them. CDR3 length: 17 residues.

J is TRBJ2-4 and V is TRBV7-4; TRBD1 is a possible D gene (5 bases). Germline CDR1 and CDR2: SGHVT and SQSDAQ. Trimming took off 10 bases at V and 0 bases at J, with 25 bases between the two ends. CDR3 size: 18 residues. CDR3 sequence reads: CAKVDKRYKREAKNIQYF. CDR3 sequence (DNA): TGTGCCAAAGTGGACAAACGTTATAAAAGGGAAGCCAAAAACATTCAGTACTTC.

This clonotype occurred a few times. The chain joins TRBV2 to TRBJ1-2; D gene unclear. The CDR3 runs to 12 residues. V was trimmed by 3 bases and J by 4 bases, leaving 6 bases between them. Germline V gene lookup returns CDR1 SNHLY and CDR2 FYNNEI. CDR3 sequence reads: CASSDIGYGYTF. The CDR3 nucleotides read TGTGCCAGCAGTGATATTGGCTATGGCTACACCTTC.

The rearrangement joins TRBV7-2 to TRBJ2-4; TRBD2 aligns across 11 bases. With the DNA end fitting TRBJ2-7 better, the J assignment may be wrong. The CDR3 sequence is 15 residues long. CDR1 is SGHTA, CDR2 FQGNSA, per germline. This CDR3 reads CASRTSGDSLDEQYF. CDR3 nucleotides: TGTGCCAGCAGGACTAGCGGGGATTCGTTGGACGAGCAGTACTTC.

CDR3 residues: CSARNQGGLNTEAFF. The CDR3 coding sequence is TGCAGTGCTAGAAACCAGGGGGGCCTTAACACTGAAGCTTTCTTT. The V gene is TRBV20-1, the J gene TRBJ1-1; 7 bases are shared with TRBD1. The junction had 8 bases not matched to a gene; V was cut back by 2 bases and J by 2 bases. The germline gives CDR1 DFQATT, CDR2 SNEGSKA (reference sequence). The CDR3 runs to 15 residues.

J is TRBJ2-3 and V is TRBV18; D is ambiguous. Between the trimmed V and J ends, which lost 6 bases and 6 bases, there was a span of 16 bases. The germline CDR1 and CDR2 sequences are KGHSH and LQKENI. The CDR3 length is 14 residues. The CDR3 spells CASSEIKFRDTQYF. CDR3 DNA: TGTGCCAGCTCGGAAATCAAGTTCCGGGATACGCAGTATTTT.

For the CDR3, the DNA is TGTGCCAGCAGTTCACAGATGGGACAGGGGCTCAGCTATGGCTACACCTTC. It yields the protein CASSSQMGQGLSYGYTF. The chain combines TRBV6-5 with TRBJ1-2; 10 bases are shared with TRBD1. The V gene's germline CDR1 is MNHEY and CDR2 SVGAGI. V was clipped by 4 bases and J by 4 bases; unmatched bases: 12. There are 17 residues in the CDR3.

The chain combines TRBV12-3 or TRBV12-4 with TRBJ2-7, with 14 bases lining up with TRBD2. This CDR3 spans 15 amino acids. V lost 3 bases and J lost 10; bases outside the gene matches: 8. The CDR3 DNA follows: TGTGCCAGCAGTTTGGGGACTAGCGGGAGAACAACCCAGTACTTC. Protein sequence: CASSLGTSGRTTQYF.

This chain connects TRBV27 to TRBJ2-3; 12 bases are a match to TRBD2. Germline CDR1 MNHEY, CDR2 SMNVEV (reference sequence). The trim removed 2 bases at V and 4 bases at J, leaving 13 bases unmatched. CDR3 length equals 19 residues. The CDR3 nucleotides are TGTGCCAGCAGTTTACGGCGCCTAGCGGGAGGGGTTGGGTCAGATACGCAGTATTTT. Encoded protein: CASSLRRLAGGVGSDTQYF.

The CDR3 region has the DNA TGTGCCAGCATAGGGGTAGAGACCCAGTACTTC. Encoded protein: CASIGVETQYF. The rearrangement uses TRBV28 and TRBJ2-5; D perhaps matches TRBD1 (5 bases). V was cut by 7 bases and J by 4 bases, with 7 bases left in between. The CDR3 loop spans 11 amino acids. From germline, CDR1 is MDHEN and CDR2 SYDVKM.

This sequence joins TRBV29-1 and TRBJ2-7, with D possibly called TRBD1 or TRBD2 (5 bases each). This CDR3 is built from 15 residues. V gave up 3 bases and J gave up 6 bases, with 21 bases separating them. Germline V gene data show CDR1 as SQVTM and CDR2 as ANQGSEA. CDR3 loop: CSVDRVGDSGGEQYF. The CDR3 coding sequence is TGCAGCGTTGATCGGGTGGGGGATTCAGGCGGCGAGCAGTACTTC.

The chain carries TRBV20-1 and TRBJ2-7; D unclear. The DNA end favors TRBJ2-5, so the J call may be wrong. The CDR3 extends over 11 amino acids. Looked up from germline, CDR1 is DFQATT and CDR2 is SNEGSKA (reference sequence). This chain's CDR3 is CSALSRETQYF. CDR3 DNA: TGCAGTGCCCTCAGCCGAGAGACCCAGTACTTC.